Shown below are 12 T cell receptor beta chains from a single sample sequenced in a study of shared clonotypes between healthy human individuals. Data came from immunoSEQ multiplex PCR; TCRdb stores just in-frame clones and leaves some out. The repertoire holds about 1 million clones, with about three quarters as singletons. Material: memory CD4+ T cells sorted from blood. Subset in this sample: CD45RA-negative fraction. These receptor sequences come from a man in his late teens or twenties in good health.

The V and J genes are TRBV28 and TRBJ1-4; no reliable D call. The germline V gene has CDR1 MDHEN and CDR2 SYDVKM. The CDR3 extends over 16 amino acids. V gave up 4 bases and J gave up 7 bases, with 19 bases separating them. The CDR3 DNA sequence: TGTGCCAGCAGTTCGACCGAGCGGAAAGCGGGTGAAAAACTGTTTTTT. Its translation is CASSSTERKAGEKLFF.

In this sample, this clone turned up many times. The DNA for the CDR3 is TGTGCCAGTAGTATCGACAGCTATAGCAATCAGCCCCAGCATTTT. Translated, it gives CASSIDSYSNQPQHF. The gene calls are TRBV19 and TRBJ1-5; D might be TRBD1 (5 bases). Per the germline V gene, CDR1 is LNHDA and CDR2 is SQIVND (reference sequence). The CDR3 is 15 amino acids. V was shortened by 3 bases and J by 0 bases, with 9 bases between the two germline ends.

The rearrangement links TRBV6-5 to TRBJ2-1; 9 bases match TRBD2. The germline V gene has CDR1 MNHEY and CDR2 SVGAGI. The V segment lost 5 bases and the J segment 9 bases; nucleotides outside the gene matches: 8. The length of the CDR3 is 14 residues. The CDR3 region is CASSQRTSVSEQFF. The CDR3 bases are TGTGCCAGCAGTCAGCGGACTAGCGTCAGTGAGCAGTTCTTC.

This clone was seen only once. CDR3 bases: TGTGCCAGCAGCTCCCGACTAGCGGGAGGCAATGAGCAGTTCTTC. It is translated as CASSSRLAGGNEQFF. This chain uses TRBV7-2 with TRBJ2-1; TRBD2 matches 13 bases. Germline CDR1 reads SGHTA; CDR2 reads FQGNSA. The V segment lost 4 bases and the J segment 6 bases; nucleotides outside the gene matches: 3. This CDR3 contains 15 residues.

V is TRBV4-2 and J is TRBJ2-7, with a tentative D call TRBD2 (5 bases). This CDR3 contains 16 residues. Trimming took 0 bases from V and 6 from J, leaving 18 bases between them. The germline CDR1 and CDR2 sequences are LGHNA and YNFKEQ. CDR3 sequence: CASSQEVRTGWSEQYF. CDR3 DNA: TGTGCCAGCAGCCAAGAGGTCAGGACGGGGTGGTCCGAGCAGTACTTC.

This chain joins TRBV18 and TRBJ1-6; tentative D call: TRBD1 (5 bases). The CDR3 consists of 17 residues. Germline-derived CDR1 and CDR2 are KGHSH and LQKENI. Trimming cost V 4 bases and J 5 bases, with 18 bases left between them. The DNA of the CDR3 is TGTGCCAGCTCACGAGGGCTGGGGACCCGGGATAATTCACCCCTCCACTTT. As protein: CASSRGLGTRDNSPLHF.

This chain uses TRBV9 with TRBJ2-3; D gene unclear. Germline V gene sequence: CDR1 SGDLS, CDR2 YYNGEE. Trimming took off 5 bases at V and 5 bases at J, with 15 bases between the two ends. This CDR3 contains 14 residues. The CDR3 reads CASSIGLAKDTQYF. The CDR3 coding sequence is TGTGCCAGCAGTATCGGGCTGGCCAAAGATACGCAGTATTTT. Full variable domain (remainder filled in from reference TRBV9 and TRBJ2-3): DSGVTQTPKHLITATGQRVTLRCSPRSGDLSVYWYQQSLDQGLQFLIQYYNGEERAKGNILERFSAQQFPDLHSELNLSSLELGDSALYFCASSIGLAKDTQYFGPGTRLTVL.

The chain couples TRBV11-1 to TRBJ2-1; 9 positions match TRBD1. Per the germline V gene, CDR1 is SGHAT and CDR2 is FQDESV (reference sequence). V trimming: 5 bases; J trimming: 0 bases; junction bases outside the gene matches: 14. The CDR3 runs to 19 residues. The CDR3 DNA sequence: TGTGCCAGCAGCCTCCGAATAACAGGGGGCCAAAGCTCCTACAATGAGCAGTTCTTC. This translates into CASSLRITGGQSSYNEQFF. Full variable domain (outside the CDR3, taken from reference TRBV11-1 and TRBJ2-1): EAEVAQSPRYKITEKSQAVAFWCDPISGHATLYWYRQILGQGPELLVQFQDESVVDDSQLPKDRFSAERLKGVDSTLKIQPAELGDSAMYLCASSLRITGGQSSYNEQFFGPGTRLTVL.

The V and J genes are TRBV29-1 and TRBJ1-4, with 12 nucleotides matching TRBD1. The ends lost 5 bases at V and 8 bases at J; junction bases unmatched: 6. Germline CDR1 and CDR2: SQVTM and ANQGSEA. The CDR3 runs 14 residues. Here the CDR3 reads CSVKPGTGGEKLFF. The CDR3 DNA is TGCAGCGTTAAACCCGGGACAGGGGGCGAAAAACTGTTTTTT.

The chain links TRBV28 to TRBJ2-7; no clear D gene. Trimming stripped 8 bases from V and 4 bases from J, with 18 bases between. The CDR3 runs to 14 residues. The V gene's germline CDR1 is MDHEN and CDR2 SYDVKM. CDR3 bases: TGTGCCAGCTCTCGAGAGTCCTTGAATTACGAGCAGTACTTC. The encoded protein is CASSRESLNYEQYF.

This clone turned up a few times. The CDR3 protein is CAISPSQGQIAEAFF. The CDR3 region has the DNA TGTGCCATCAGTCCTTCCCAGGGCCAGATTGCTGAAGCTTTCTTT. This sequence joins TRBV10-3 and TRBJ1-1; possible D gene TRBD1, 5 bases. The CDR3 runs 15 residues. The V end lost 5 bases, the J end lost 6 bases, and 19 bases lay between the germline ends. Germline loops: CDR1 ENHRY, CDR2 SYGVKD.

The chain recombines TRBV27 with TRBJ2-4; D is possibly TRBD2 (6 bases). Germline V gene sequence: CDR1 MNHEY, CDR2 SMNVEV (reference sequence). The CDR3 totals 16 residues. With 6 bases removed from V and 3 bases from J, the gap between germline ends came to 18 bases. The CDR3 nucleotides read TGTGCCAGCAGCCCCCCCGGGGCCGGGGGCAAAAACATTCAGTACTTC. Translating it yields CASSPPGAGGKNIQYF.